This T cell receptor (beta chain) came from a study of molecular identifiers for immune sequencing clone quantification. Naive CD8 T cells, phenotype CD8+CD4-CCR7+CD45RA+, were sorted. As to this clonotype: Its target is unknown.

The V and J ends lost 2 bases and 7 bases respectively, with 11 bases between them. Germline V lookup: CDR1 MNHEY, CDR2 SMNVEV (reference sequence). This CDR3 spans 13 amino acids. TCRdb passed the PCR reads through MiXCR, listing each CDR3 protein once. This table holds over 600,000 distinct CDR3 sequences, around 20% found once. The study's findings and limits: A shared barcode on identical TCR molecules could lead to underestimated sizes for highly expanded clones. In naive cells, under 1% of molecules belonged to clones above 20 RNA copies, against over 97% in effector cells.

This receptor was taken from a human donor in good health. Some libraries in this study had Jurkat cell RNA spiked in. Sequencing was performed on naive CD8+ T cells from blood, with Jurkat cell RNA spiked in. Regarding subset: FACS-sorted CD8+CD4-CCR7+CD45RA+ naive T cells. This chain connects TRBV27 to TRBJ2-5; D not certain. CDR3 in amino acids: CASSLQADGTQYF. The CDR3, as DNA: TGTGCCAGCAGTTTACAGGCCGATGGGACCCAGTACTTC.